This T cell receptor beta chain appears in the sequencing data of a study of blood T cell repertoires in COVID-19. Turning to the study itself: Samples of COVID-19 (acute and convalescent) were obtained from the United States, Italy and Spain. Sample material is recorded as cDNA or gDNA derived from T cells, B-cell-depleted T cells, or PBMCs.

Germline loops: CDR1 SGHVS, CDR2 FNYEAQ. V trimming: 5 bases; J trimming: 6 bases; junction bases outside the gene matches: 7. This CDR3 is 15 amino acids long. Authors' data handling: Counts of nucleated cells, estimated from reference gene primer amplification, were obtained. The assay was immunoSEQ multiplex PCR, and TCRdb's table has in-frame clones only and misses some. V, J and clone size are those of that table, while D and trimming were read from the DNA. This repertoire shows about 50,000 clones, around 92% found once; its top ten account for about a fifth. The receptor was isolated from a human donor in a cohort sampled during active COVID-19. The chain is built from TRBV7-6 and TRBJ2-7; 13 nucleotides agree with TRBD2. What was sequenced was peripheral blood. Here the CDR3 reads CASSIGTSGAVEQYF. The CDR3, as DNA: TGTGCCAGCAGCATCGGGACTAGCGGGGCTGTCGAGCAGTACTTC.